This T cell receptor (beta chain) was obtained from a study of control samples from healthy donors and cancer patients. Profiled with immunoSEQ multiplex PCR; TCRdb holds only in-frame clones, not every one. The sample carries about 39,000 clones, approximately 87% recorded once. This clone was counted once. Other nucleotide sequences in the sample specify the same CDR3. The CDR3 contains 15 residues. Germline V gives CDR1 LGHNA, CDR2 YSLEER. V was clipped by 4 bases and J by 7 bases, with 17 bases between them. This receptor was taken from a man between 60 and 70 years old in good health. The chain uses TRBV4-3 and TRBJ1-5; D possibly corresponds to TRBD1 (5 bases). Sequencing input: blood. The CDR3 DNA follows: TGCGCCAGCAGCCTTTCCCGGGACCCAAAACAGCCCCAGCATTTT. Residues: CASSLSRDPKQPQHF.